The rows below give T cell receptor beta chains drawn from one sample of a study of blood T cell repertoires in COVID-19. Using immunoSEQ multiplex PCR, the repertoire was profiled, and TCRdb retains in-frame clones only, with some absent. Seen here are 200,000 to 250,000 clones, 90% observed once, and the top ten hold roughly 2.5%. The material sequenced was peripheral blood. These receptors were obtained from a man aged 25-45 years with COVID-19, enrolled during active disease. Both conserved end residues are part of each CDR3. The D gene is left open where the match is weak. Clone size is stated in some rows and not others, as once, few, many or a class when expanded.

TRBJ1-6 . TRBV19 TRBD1 TGTGCCAGTAGTATTGGGACAGGGACGCCCATCTATAATTCACCCCTCCACTTT CASSIGTGTPIYNSPLHF
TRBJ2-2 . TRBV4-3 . TGCGCCAGCAGCCCCGGAGCGGCCGCGAACACCGGGGAGCTGTTTTTT CASSPGAAANTGELFF
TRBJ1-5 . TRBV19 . TGTGCCAGTACCCGGACAGCCCATCAGCCCCAGCATTTT CASTRTAHQPQHF
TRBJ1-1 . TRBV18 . TGTGCCAGCTCACCGAACAGAGCCTTGAACACTGAAGCTTTCTTT CASSPNRALNTEAFF
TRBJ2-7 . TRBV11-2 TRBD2 TGTGCCAGCAGCTCCGGGACTAGCGGCTACGAGCAGTACTTC CASSSGTSGYEQYF
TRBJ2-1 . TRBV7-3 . TGTGCCAGCAGCCCCCGGGCGGGGCCTTACAATGAGCAGTTCTTC CASSPRAGPYNEQFF
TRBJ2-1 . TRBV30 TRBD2 TGTGCCTGGAGTAAACCGGGACTAGCGGGAGGAGAGCAGTTCTTC CAWSKPGLAGGEQFF
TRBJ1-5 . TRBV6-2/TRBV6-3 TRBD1 TGTGCCAGCAGTCCCCAAACCACAGGGGGCTGGCAGCCCCAGCATTTT CASSPQTTGGWQPQHF
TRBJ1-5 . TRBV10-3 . TGTGCCTCGCGGGATAGGGATCAGCCCCAGCATTTT CASRDRDQPQHF
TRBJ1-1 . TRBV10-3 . TGTGCCATCAGAAAGACAGGACCGAACACTGAAGCTTTCTTT CAIRKTGPNTEAFF
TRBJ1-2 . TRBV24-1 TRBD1 TGTGCCACCAGTGATTTTGGGACAGACTATGGCTACACCTTC CATSDFGTDYGYTF
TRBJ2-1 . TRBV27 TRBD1 TGTGCCAGCAACTCCGGGACAGGGTCATACAATGAGCAGTTCTTC CASNSGTGSYNEQFF
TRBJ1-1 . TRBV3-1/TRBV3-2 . TGTGCCAGCAGGCTAGACCTACAAAACACTGAAGCTTTCTTT CASRLDLQNTEAFF
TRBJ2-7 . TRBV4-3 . TGCGCCAGCAGCCGTACCACAGGGATGCCCTACGAGCAGTACTTC CASSRTTGMPYEQYF
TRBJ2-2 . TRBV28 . TGTGCCAGCAGTTCCCTGGCTAGAGACACCGGGGAGCTGTTTTTT CASSSLARDTGELFF
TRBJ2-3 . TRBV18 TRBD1 TGTGCCAGCTCACCGGGACAGGGCTCAGATACGCAGTATTTT CASSPGQGSDTQYF
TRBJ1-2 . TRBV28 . TGTGCCAGCAGTTTACTGAATAGTAACCTCTATGGCTACACCTTC CASSLLNSNLYGYTF
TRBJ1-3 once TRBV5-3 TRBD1 TGTGCCAGAAGACAGACAGGGCCTGGAAACACCATATATTTT CARRQTGPGNTIYF
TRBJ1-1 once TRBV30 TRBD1 TGTGCCTGGACTACTGGACAGGGGAACACTGAAGCTTTCTTT CAWTTGQGNTEAFF
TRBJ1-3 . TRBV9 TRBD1 TGTGCCAGCAGCGTAGCTCAGGGGGCTGGAAACACCATATATTTT CASSVAQGAGNTIYF
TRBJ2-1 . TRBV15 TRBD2 TGTGCCACCAGCAGAGTGGTGGGAGGGCGATACAATGAGCAGTTCTTC CATSRVVGGRYNEQFF
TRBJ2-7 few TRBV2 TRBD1 TGTGCCAGCAGTAGGGAGACAGGGAACTACGAGCAGTACTTC CASSRETGNYEQYF
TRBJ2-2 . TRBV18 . TGTGCCAGCTCATGGACACGGCCTGGGAACACCGGGGAGCTGTTTTTT CASSWTRPGNTGELFF
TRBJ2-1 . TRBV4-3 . TGCGCCAGCAGCCAAGATGCAGGGCTGACCTACAATGAGCAGTTCTTC CASSQDAGLTYNEQFF
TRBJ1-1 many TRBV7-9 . TGTGCCAGCAGCTCCCAGGGGAACACTGAAGCTTTCTTT CASSSQGNTEAFF
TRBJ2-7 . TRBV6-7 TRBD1 TGTGCCAGCAGTTACTATAGACCTCGGGACAGGGTGGACGAGCAGTACTTC CASSYYRPRDRVDEQYF
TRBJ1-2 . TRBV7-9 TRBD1 TGTGCCAGCAGCACTTGGACAGGGGGCTATGGCTACACCTTC CASSTWTGGYGYTF
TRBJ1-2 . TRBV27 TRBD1 TGTGCCAGCAGTTTACGTTACAGGGGGAACTATGGCTACACCTTC CASSLRYRGNYGYTF
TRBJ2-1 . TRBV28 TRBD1 TGTGCCAGCAGTCCGCGACAGGGTAGTTCACACAATGAGCAGTTCTTC CASSPRQGSSHNEQFF
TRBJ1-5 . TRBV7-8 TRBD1 TGTGCCAGCAGCCGCGACAGGGGGCGAGGAAATCAGCCCCAGCATTTT CASSRDRGRGNQPQHF
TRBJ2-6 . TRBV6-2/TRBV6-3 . TGTGCCAGCAGACCTACAGGGTTCTCTGGGGCCAACGTCCTGACTTTC CASRPTGFSGANVLTF
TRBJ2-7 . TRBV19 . TGTGCCAGCCGAGAGGGGGCCTACGAGCAGTACTTC CASREGAYEQYF